Sequencing of this T cell receptor beta chain was carried out in a study of blood T cell repertoires in COVID-19. Study at large: Researchers got acute and convalescent COVID-19 samples from the United States, Italy and Spain. Sample material is recorded as cDNA or gDNA derived from T cells, B-cell-depleted T cells, or PBMCs.

This CDR3 is 15 amino acids long. CDR1 is LNHNV, CDR2 YYDKDF, per germline (reference sequence). V lost 2 bases, J lost 4 bases, and 12 bases lay in between. Authors' analysis steps: Reference gene primer amplification gave nucleated cell count estimates. Profiled with immunoSEQ multiplex PCR; TCRdb holds only in-frame clones, not every one. That table gives V, J and clone size, and the DNA gave D and trimming. The data show 150,000 or so clones, around nine tenths seen once. This clone was found once. The material sequenced was peripheral blood. The chain joins TRBV15 to TRBJ1-3; D gene unclear. This sequence originates from a woman in her seventies with COVID-19, enrolled during active disease. In DNA form, the CDR3 reads TGTGCCACCAGCAGACGGGGAGGCGCAGGAAACACCATATATTTT. Translated, it gives CATSRRGGAGNTIYF. Full variable domain (remainder filled in from reference TRBV15 and TRBJ1-3): DAMVIQNPRYQVTQFGKPVTLSCSQTLNHNVMYWYQQKSSQAPKLLFHYYDKDFNNEADTPDNFQSRRPNTSFCFLDIRSPGLGDTAMYLCATSRRGGAGNTIYFGEGSWLTVV.